This passage covers 32 T cell receptor beta chains from one sample sequenced in a study of PD-L1 blockade in urothelial cancer. Sample time point: pretreatment peripheral blood. Only in-frame clones appear in the TCRdb table, and some are missing; sequencing was by immunoSEQ multiplex PCR. The sample contains tens of thousands of clones, around 86% of which appear only once. The source was PBMCs, collected around atezolizumab (anti-PD-L1) treatment. Receptors originate from a man in his sixties with urothelial cancer.

In its sample, this clone ranks as medium-sized. V and J are TRBV11-2 and TRBJ1-2; 8 bases map to TRBD1. CDR1 and CDR2 (germline): SGHAT, FQNNGV. This CDR3 is 15 amino acids long. The junction had 8 bases not matched to a gene; V was cut back by 4 bases and J by 4 bases. This CDR3 reads CASSSPTGVIYGYTF. CDR3 sequence (DNA): TGTGCCAGCAGCTCCCCGACAGGGGTAATCTATGGCTACACCTTC.

V usage is TRBV11-2 and J usage is TRBJ2-1, with 10 bases fitting TRBD2. V was clipped by 0 bases and J by 5 bases; unmatched bases: 4. This CDR3 spans 16 amino acids. In germline, CDR1 is SGHAT, CDR2 FQNNGV. The CDR3 loop is CASSLDRAGGNNEQFF. The CDR3 DNA follows: TGTGCCAGCAGCTTAGATCGAGCGGGGGGGAACAATGAGCAGTTCTTC.

The V and J genes are TRBV18 and TRBJ1-3; perhaps TRBD1 as D (5 bases). Trimming removed 1 base at V and 0 bases at J, with 10 bases between. The CDR3 is 16 amino acids. CDR1 is KGHSH, CDR2 LQKENI, per germline. The CDR3 DNA follows: TGTGCCAGCTCACCACAACGACAGCTCTCTGGAAACACCATATATTTT. Translation gives CASSPQRQLSGNTIYF.

This sequence joins TRBV5-6 and TRBJ1-6, with a weak D call TRBD1 (5 bases). CDR1 SGHDT and CDR2 YYEEEE come from the germline V gene. The V end was cut by 2 bases, the J end by 4 bases, with 19 bases between. The CDR3 extends over 18 amino acids. The CDR3 DNA is TGTGCCAGCAGCTTTGGGCCGGGGGACGGCCTATATAATTCACCCCTCCACTTT. It is translated as CASSFGPGDGLYNSPLHF.

In its sample, this clone was seen once. The chain employs TRBV5-1 and TRBJ1-2; 9 bases are a match to TRBD1. The germline gives CDR1 SGHRS, CDR2 YFSETQ. V gave up 1 base and J gave up 8 bases; unmatched junction bases: 12. This CDR3 is built from 16 residues. The CDR3 bases are TGCGCCAGCAGCTTGTTTCCGGGACAGGGAACCAACGGCTACACCTTC. Encoded protein: CASSLFPGQGTNGYTF.

The rearrangement joins TRBV4-3 to TRBJ2-1; 7 bases are a match to TRBD2. V lost 0 bases, J lost 0 bases, and 5 bases stayed unmatched. Germline lookup yields CDR1 LGHNA and CDR2 YSLEER. This CDR3 comprises 17 residues. Here the CDR3 reads CASSQDREGRSYNEQFF. In nucleotides, the CDR3 is TGCGCCAGCAGCCAAGATAGGGAGGGCCGCTCCTACAATGAGCAGTTCTTC.

In DNA form, the CDR3 reads TGTGCCAGCAGCACAGGGGGCCGGGGCGAAAACATTCAGTACTTC. This sequence encodes CASSTGGRGENIQYF. V gene TRBV6-5 combines with J gene TRBJ2-4; TRBD1 matches at 9 bases. This CDR3 region has 15 residues. Germline loops: CDR1 MNHEY, CDR2 SVGAGI. The trim removed 6 bases at V and 5 bases at J, leaving 8 bases unmatched.

The chain is built from TRBV19 and TRBJ2-5; 7 bases agree with TRBD2. The V and J ends lost 5 bases and 4 bases, in that order; junction bases with no gene match: 13. CDR3 length: 16 residues. CDR1 is LNHDA, CDR2 SQIVND, per germline (reference sequence). The CDR3 bases are TGTGCCAGTAGTCCCGAACGGGGGACGGGGGGAGAGACCCAGTACTTC. Translation: CASSPERGTGGETQYF.

The V gene is TRBV30, the J gene TRBJ1-6, with D perhaps TRBD1 (6 bases). The V end was cut by 5 bases, the J end by 7 bases, with 12 bases between. CDR1 and CDR2 (germline): GTSNPN, SVGIG (reference sequence). This CDR3 has 13 residues. CDR3 nucleotide sequence: TGTGCCTGGCATACCGGACAGAATTCACCCCTCCACTTT. This sequence encodes CAWHTGQNSPLHF. Full variable domain (missing parts from reference TRBV30 and TRBJ1-6): SQTIHQWPATLVQPVGSPLSLECTVEGTSNPNLYWYRQAAGRGLQLLFYSVGIGQISSEVPQNLSASRPQDRQFILSSKKLLLSDSGFYLCAWHTGQNSPLHFGNGTRLTVT.

In its sample, this clone was seen a few times. The chain has TRBV13 and TRBJ1-1, with 7 bases lining up with TRBD1. V was pared by 4 bases and J by 1 base, with 3 bases of the junction left unmatched. There are 14 residues in the CDR3. Germline V gene sequence: CDR1 PRHDT, CDR2 FYEKMQ (reference sequence). CDR3 sequence: CASSSRGQNTEAFF. The CDR3 DNA reads as TGTGCCAGCAGCTCAAGGGGGCAGAACACTGAAGCTTTCTTT.

The chain couples TRBV29-1 to TRBJ2-5; 11 bases line up with TRBD2. The CDR3 is 14 residues long. The trim removed 8 bases at V and 7 bases at J, leaving 12 bases unmatched. Germline V lookup: CDR1 SQVTM, CDR2 ANQGSEA. Here the CDR3 reads CSTLVAGGPGTQYF. For the CDR3, the DNA is TGCAGCACTCTGGTAGCGGGGGGGCCGGGGACCCAGTACTTC.

This sequence joins TRBV7-9 and TRBJ2-6, with TRBD1 matching over 12 bases. After removal of 4 bases from V and 2 bases from J, the junction contained 9 bases not matched to a gene. Germline V gene lookup returns CDR1 SEHNR and CDR2 FQNEAQ (reference sequence). The length of the CDR3 is 19 residues. CDR3 sequence: CASSSSVGDRGPGANVLTF. In DNA, the CDR3 is TGTGCCAGCAGCTCGTCGGTCGGGGACAGGGGGCCTGGGGCCAACGTCCTGACTTTC.

V usage is TRBV6-5 and J usage is TRBJ1-5, with 7 bases that match TRBD1. CDR3 size: 14 residues. Germline V CDR1 and CDR2: MNHEY, SVGAGI. Trimming cost V 2 bases and J 9 bases; bases outside gene matches: 7. The CDR3: CASSYNDREWPQHF. The DNA of the CDR3 is TGTGCCAGCAGTTACAATGACAGGGAGTGGCCCCAGCATTTT.

The chain carries TRBV11-3 and TRBJ2-1, with D possibly being TRBD2 (5 bases). The CDR3 consists of 15 residues. The V end lost 0 bases, the J end lost 1 base, and 7 bases lay between the germline ends. CDR1 and CDR2 (germline): SGHNT, YENEEA. The CDR3, as DNA: TGTGCCAGCAGCTTAGATGCGGGTTCCTACAATGAGCAGTTCTTC. Amino acid sequence: CASSLDAGSYNEQFF.

The V call is TRBV7-2, the J call TRBJ1-2; no firm D call. Trimming took off 1 base at V and 2 bases at J, with 8 bases between the two ends. Germline V CDR1 and CDR2: SGHTA, FQGNSA. The CDR3 length is 14 residues. The chain's CDR3 is CASSLDVRNYGYTF. Written as DNA, the CDR3 is TGTGCCAGCAGCTTAGATGTCAGAAACTATGGCTACACCTTC.

This rearrangement joins TRBV18 to TRBJ1-1; D might be TRBD1 (5 bases). Germline-derived CDR1 and CDR2 are KGHSH and LQKENI. Trimming shortened V by 3 bases and J by 6 bases, and 11 bases separated the two germline ends. This CDR3 has 13 residues. CDR3 DNA sequence: TGTGCCAGCTCACCGCTAGACAGCTCTGAAGCTTTCTTT. This sequence encodes CASSPLDSSEAFF.

The genes are TRBV7-3 and TRBJ2-2; D is perhaps TRBD1 (6 bases). The CDR3 extends over 16 amino acids. CDR1 SGHTA and CDR2 FQGTGA come from the germline V gene. Deletions cut 5 bases from V and 4 bases from J, with 17 bases between. The CDR3 here is CASSAPGQQTTGELFF. The CDR3 DNA reads as TGTGCCAGCAGCGCCCCTGGACAGCAAACCACCGGGGAGCTGTTTTTT.

This sequence joins TRBV7-2 and TRBJ2-5, with D perhaps TRBD1 (6 bases). The CDR3 runs 14 residues. Deletions cut 4 bases from V and 3 bases from J, with 12 bases between. Germline loops: CDR1 SGHTA, CDR2 FQGNSA. The CDR3 here is CASSSLDRKETQYF. The CDR3 DNA reads TGTGCCAGCAGCTCATTAGACAGGAAAGAGACCCAGTACTTC.

The V call is TRBV10-3, the J call TRBJ2-7; D gene uncertain. Germline CDR1 and CDR2: ENHRY and SYGVKD. This CDR3 spans 16 amino acids. The V end lost 0 bases, the J end lost 0 bases, and 12 bases lay between the germline ends. CDR3 bases: TGTGCCATCAGTGAGTCTAGCATGAGTAGCTCCTACGAGCAGTACTTC. Protein: CAISESSMSSSYEQYF.

This sequence joins TRBV18 and TRBJ2-5, with a possible D match to TRBD2 (6 bases). The germline V gene has CDR1 KGHSH and CDR2 LQKENI. The V gene lost 2 bases and the J gene lost 0 bases, with 16 bases spanning the gap. The CDR3 has 17 amino acids. CDR3 bases: TGTGCCAGCTCACCAAGCCAAAGGAGGGCGAACCAAGAGACCCAGTACTTC. This codes for CASSPSQRRANQETQYF.

The chain uses TRBV6-6 and TRBJ2-1; 9 nucleotides line up with TRBD2. Germline CDR1 and CDR2: MNHNY and SVGAGI (reference sequence). There are 15 residues in the CDR3. Trimming at V came to 6 bases and at J to 5 bases, leaving 8 bases not matched to a gene. CDR3 sequence: CASRGIAGVNNEQFF. The CDR3 coding sequence is TGTGCCAGCAGGGGTATAGCGGGGGTCAACAATGAGCAGTTCTTC.

V is TRBV7-9 and J is TRBJ1-2; 10 bases are a match to TRBD1. The germline CDR1 and CDR2 sequences are SEHNR and FQNEAQ (reference sequence). The CDR3 covers 18 residues. Losses at the gene ends were 5 bases for V and 4 bases for J; bases not matched to a gene: 16. The CDR3 spells CASSHDFLTGQGTYGYTF. The CDR3 nucleotides read TGTGCCAGCAGCCACGACTTTTTAACGGGACAGGGGACCTATGGCTACACCTTC.

The CDR3 sequence is CSVVSLRSTDTQYF. For the CDR3, the DNA is TGCAGCGTGGTCTCACTACGTAGCACAGATACGCAGTATTTT. The rearrangement joins TRBV29-1 to TRBJ2-3, with D hard to call. V lost 6 bases and J lost 0, with 13 bases in between. The CDR3 has 14 amino acids. Germline CDR1 reads SQVTM; CDR2 reads ANQGSEA.

In its sample, this clone was seen a few times. This sequence joins TRBV5-1 and TRBJ1-1; D is unclear. This CDR3 comprises 14 residues. The ends were cut back, 0 bases at V and 1 base at J, with 7 bases in the middle. The germline V gene encodes CDR1 SGHRS and CDR2 YFSETQ. The chain's CDR3 is CASSLDNRNTEAFF. The CDR3 nucleotides read TGCGCCAGCAGCTTGGATAACAGGAACACTGAAGCTTTCTTT.

The table lists this clone with a few counts. For the CDR3, the DNA is TGTGCCACCTTCGACGGGGGGAACACTGAAGCTTTCTTT. Protein sequence: CATFDGGNTEAFF. This chain links TRBV27 with TRBJ1-1; D is perhaps TRBD1 (5 bases). CDR3 length: 13 amino acids. The V gene lost 10 bases and the J gene lost 1 base, with 13 bases spanning the gap. Germline V lookup: CDR1 MNHEY, CDR2 SMNVEV (reference sequence).

J is TRBJ2-2 and V is TRBV6-1; 8 bases match TRBD1. Germline V gene lookup returns CDR1 MNHNS and CDR2 SASEGT. The V segment lost 6 bases and the J segment 0 bases; nucleotides outside the gene matches: 3. The CDR3 length is 15 residues. CDR3 DNA sequence: TGTGCCAGCAGCCTACAGGGGGCGAACACCGGGGAGCTGTTTTTT. Its translation is CASSLQGANTGELFF.

The V gene is TRBV5-8, the J gene TRBJ1-5; D gene uncertain. Trimming took 0 bases from V and 1 from J, leaving 11 bases between them. The CDR3 contains 16 residues. CDR1 is SGHTS, CDR2 YDEGEE, per germline. The CDR3 reads CASSLGSGISNQPQHF. The DNA for the CDR3 is TGTGCCAGCAGCTTGGGGTCCGGGATCAGCAATCAGCCCCAGCATTTT.

The chain links TRBV7-3 to TRBJ2-2; weak D call: TRBD1 (6 bases). V was clipped by 5 bases and J by 6 bases, with 13 bases between them. CDR1 and CDR2 from the germline V gene are SGHTA and FQGTGA. The CDR3 totals 14 residues. The CDR3 bases are TGTGCCAGCAGCGCAAGACAGGTGGCCGGGGAGCTGTTTTTT. Translating it yields CASSARQVAGELFF. Using reference TRBV7-3 and TRBJ2-2 for the parts outside the CDR3, the full variable domain is GAGVSQTPSNKVTEKGKYVELRCDPISGHTALYWYRQSLGQGPEFLIYFQGTGAADDSGLPNDRFFAVRPEGSVSTLKIQRTERGDSAVYLCASSARQVAGELFFGEGSRLTVL.

The chain joins TRBV19 to TRBJ1-2, with D perhaps matching TRBD1 (6 bases). Trimming removed 2 bases from V and 2 bases from J, with 15 bases in between. This CDR3 region has 16 residues. Germline loops: CDR1 LNHDA, CDR2 SQIVND (reference sequence). The chain's CDR3 is CASSILPPRGNYGYTF. In DNA, the CDR3 is TGTGCCAGTAGTATACTTCCCCCCAGGGGAAACTATGGCTACACCTTC.

The V gene is TRBV2, the J gene TRBJ1-2; tentative D call: TRBD1 (5 bases). The ends were cut back, 0 bases at V and 4 bases at J, with 12 bases in the middle. The CDR3 contains 15 residues. Per the germline V gene, CDR1 is SNHLY and CDR2 is FYNNEI. CDR3 sequence: CASSEATGAGYGYTF. The CDR3 DNA reads as TGTGCCAGCAGTGAAGCTACAGGCGCAGGCTATGGCTACACCTTC.

The rearrangement uses TRBV5-3 and TRBJ2-3; D is perhaps TRBD2 (7 bases). TRBV5-3 is flagged as an ORF with uncertain function. The length of the CDR3 is 17 residues. V lost 0 bases and J lost 4, with 18 bases in between. In DNA, the CDR3 is TGTGCCAGAAGCTTGGGCTTAGTGGGGGGGCGTTCAGATACGCAGTATTTT. The encoded protein is CARSLGLVGGRSDTQYF.

V gene TRBV6-6 combines with J gene TRBJ2-3; D perhaps matches TRBD2 (5 bases). The CDR3 runs 16 residues. The germline V and J ends were trimmed by 5 bases and 0 bases, with 15 bases remaining between them. The germline gives CDR1 MNHNY, CDR2 SVGAGI (reference sequence). The CDR3 DNA sequence: TGTGCCAGCAGTGTTCGGAGGCCGTCTAGCACAGATACGCAGTATTTT. It encodes CASSVRRPSSTDTQYF.